This TCR beta chain was sequenced for a study of blood T cell repertoires in COVID-19. From germline, CDR1 is MNHEY and CDR2 SVGAGI. V lost 0 bases and J 1 base, leaving 12 bases between the germline ends. The CDR3 has 16 residues. Profiled with immunoSEQ multiplex PCR; TCRdb holds only in-frame clones, not every one. The sample yields roughly 100,000 clones, 80% to 85% seen once. The V call is TRBV6-5, the J call TRBJ1-1, with D perhaps TRBD1 (5 bases). This TCR was sampled from a man in his 70s with active or convalescent COVID-19. Sequenced: peripheral blood. This CDR3 is CASSYSIRTRNTEAFF. As DNA, the CDR3 is TGTGCCAGCAGTTACTCGATACGGACAAGGAACACTGAAGCTTTCTTT.